These 17 T cell receptor beta chains originate from one sample sequenced in a study of T cell responses to AZD1222 COVID-19 vaccine. Repertoires were generated with immunoSEQ multiplex PCR, while TCRdb's copy carries only in-frame clones and drops some. This sample has some 99,000 clones, with 70% to 90% found just once. The input for sequencing was peripheral blood, taken on day 0 of AZD1222 vaccination. The receptors shown here come from an adult in good health.

V gene TRBV11-2 combines with J gene TRBJ2-3; D may match TRBD1 or TRBD2 (5 bases each). This CDR3 contains 16 residues. Germline V gene lookup returns CDR1 SGHAT and CDR2 FQNNGV. V dropped 0 bases and J dropped 5 bases, with 15 bases sitting between them. Written as DNA, the CDR3 is TGTGCCAGCAGCTTAGATTTAGGGACGTGGGGAGATACGCAGTATTTT. This gives the protein CASSLDLGTWGDTQYF. The variable domain in full, completed from reference TRBV11-2 and TRBJ2-3, reads EAGVAQSPRYKIIEKRQSVAFWCNPISGHATLYWYQQILGQGPKLLIQFQNNGVVDDSQLPKDRFSAERLKGVDSTLKIQPAKLEDSAVYLCASSLDLGTWGDTQYFGPGTRLTVL.

The DNA for the CDR3 is TGTGCCAGCAGCCCTGCGGATGAAGCTTTCTTT. Translated: CASSPADEAFF. This sequence joins TRBV11-3 and TRBJ1-1, with unresolved D. Germline values: CDR1 SGHNT, CDR2 YENEEA. The CDR3 length is 11 residues. V lost 5 bases, J lost 7 bases, and 8 bases lay in between.

The chain carries TRBV5-1 and TRBJ1-2; D ambiguous. Trimming cost V 3 bases and J 3 bases, with 6 bases left between them. The CDR3 runs to 12 residues. Looked up from germline, CDR1 is SGHRS and CDR2 is YFSETQ. This CDR3 reads CASSSGYYGYTF. CDR3 nucleotide sequence: TGCGCCAGCAGCTCCGGATACTATGGCTACACCTTC.

The chain couples TRBV6-1 to TRBJ1-4, with D unresolved. Germline assignment: CDR1 MNHNS and CDR2 SASEGT. Trimming took 0 bases from V and 0 from J, leaving 8 bases between them. The CDR3 sequence is 16 residues long. The CDR3 DNA reads TGTGCCAGCAGTGAAGCAGGGAGCACAACTAATGAAAAACTGTTTTTT. It yields the protein CASSEAGSTTNEKLFF.

This clone was counted a single time. This chain links TRBV7-9 with TRBJ1-1; D is ambiguous. V lost 5 bases, J lost 3 bases, and 4 bases lay in between. Germline CDR1 is SEHNR and CDR2 is FQNEAQ (reference sequence). The CDR3 has 11 amino acids. CDR3 sequence (DNA): TGTGCCAGCAGCATTTACACTGAAGCTTTCTTT. It codes for CASSIYTEAFF.

The chain has TRBV9 and TRBJ2-3; 7 nucleotides match TRBD2. J was trimmed by 6 bases and V by 3 bases; bases with no gene match: 4. The CDR3 runs to 13 residues. CDR1 SGDLS and CDR2 YYNGEE come from the germline V gene. The CDR3 sequence: CASSAGGGDTQYF. DNA of the CDR3: TGTGCCAGCAGCGCGGGGGGTGGCGATACGCAGTATTTT.

This clone has only a few counts. Other DNA sequences in this sample translate to the same CDR3. This chain joins TRBV11-3 and TRBJ1-1; D remains unclear. The CDR3 loop spans 14 amino acids. The ends were cut back, 1 base at V and 4 bases at J, with 10 bases in the middle. CDR1 and CDR2 (germline): SGHNT, YENEEA. CDR3 protein: CASSLVDTATEAFF. The CDR3, as DNA: TGTGCCAGCAGCTTAGTCGACACCGCCACTGAAGCTTTCTTT.

This chain connects TRBV3-1 (or the pseudogene TRBV3-2) to TRBJ1-6; tentative D call: TRBD1 (6 bases). The CDR3 has 15 amino acids. Trimming took 4 bases from V and 10 from J, leaving 17 bases between them. From germline, CDR1 is LGHDT and CDR2 YNNKEL (reference sequence). CDR3 DNA: TGTGCCAGCAGCCCGACGGGACACGGAGGATCACCCCTCCACTTT. It codes for CASSPTGHGGSPLHF.

The chain recombines TRBV4-1 with TRBJ2-1, with 10 bases aligning to TRBD2. The trim removed 1 base at V and 9 bases at J, leaving 6 bases unmatched. There are 15 residues in the CDR3. In germline, CDR1 is MGHRA, CDR2 YSYEKL. The DNA of the CDR3 is TGCGCCAGCAGCCAAGGACGACTAGCGGGTAGTGAGCAGTTCTTC. Protein: CASSQGRLAGSEQFF.

V and J are TRBV29-1 and TRBJ1-1, with D unclear. The CDR3 spans 10 residues. V lost 6 bases and J lost 2, with 4 bases in between. CDR1 is SQVTM and CDR2 is ANQGSEA in the germline V gene. The CDR3 here is CSVANTEAFF. The CDR3 nucleotides are TGCAGCGTCGCAAACACTGAAGCTTTCTTT. Filled out from reference TRBV29-1 and TRBJ1-1, the complete variable domain reads SAVISQKPSRDICQRGTSLTIQCQVDSQVTMMFWYRQQPGQSLTLIATANQGSEATYESGFVIDKFPISRPNLTFSTLTVSNMSPEDSSIYLCSVANTEAFFGQGTRLTVV.

This rearrangement joins TRBV5-4 to TRBJ2-7; D gene uncertain. CDR1 and CDR2 (germline): SGHNT, YYREEE (reference sequence). Trimming took 3 bases from V and 3 from J, leaving 10 bases between them. This CDR3 has 13 residues. For the CDR3, the DNA is TGTGCCAGCAGCTCGCGAGGCAACTACGAGCAGTACGTC. It encodes CASSSRGNYEQYV.

This chain links TRBV30 with TRBJ2-5; D is undetermined. CDR1 GTSNPN and CDR2 SVGIG come from the germline V gene (reference sequence). This CDR3 comprises 14 residues. Between the trimmed V and J ends, which lost 0 bases and 5 bases, there was a span of 13 bases. This CDR3 reads CAWSVSASGETQYF. In nucleotides, the CDR3 is TGTGCCTGGAGTGTTTCGGCGTCTGGGGAGACCCAGTACTTC.

This clone showed up just a few times. The chain uses TRBV11-3 and TRBJ1-1; 11 bases map to TRBD1. V was clipped by 5 bases and J by 11 bases; unmatched bases: 7. Per the germline V gene, CDR1 is SGHNT and CDR2 is YENEEA. The CDR3 totals 13 residues. CDR3 region: CASSPRTGGVAFF. The CDR3 nucleotides read TGTGCCAGCAGCCCTCGGACAGGGGGCGTTGCTTTCTTT.

The chain combines TRBV11-2 with TRBJ2-1; no definite D call. V lost 4 bases and J lost 10, with 11 bases in between. The CDR3 length is 12 residues. Per germline, CDR1 SGHAT and CDR2 FQNNGV. Here the CDR3 DNA reads TGTGCCAGCAGCTCACCCTTTTGGGAGCAGTTCTTC. Amino acid sequence: CASSSPFWEQFF.

Only one count was recorded for this clone. The chain combines TRBV30 with TRBJ1-2, with D perhaps matching TRBD1 (6 bases). The germline V and J ends were trimmed by 0 bases and 6 bases, with 14 bases remaining between them. The CDR3 contains 14 residues. Germline-derived CDR1 and CDR2 are GTSNPN and SVGIG (reference sequence). The CDR3 bases are TGTGCCTGGAGTGTATTTAGGGGGAAGGATGGCTACACCTTC. It translates to CAWSVFRGKDGYTF.

The gene calls are TRBV25-1 and TRBJ1-2; weak D call: TRBD1 (5 bases). Trimming pared 1 base from V and 8 bases from J, leaving 11 bases between. The germline V gene has CDR1 MGHDK and CDR2 SYGVNS. This CDR3 region has 13 residues. The CDR3 nucleotides are TGTGCCAGCAGTGAATTGGCAGGGAGCGGCTACACCTTC. Residues: CASSELAGSGYTF.

V gene TRBV18 combines with J gene TRBJ2-7; D uncertain. CDR3 size: 12 residues. Germline V gives CDR1 KGHSH, CDR2 LQKENI. V was cut by 3 bases and J by 4 bases, with 7 bases left in between. CDR3 sequence: CASSPTSYEQYV. The DNA for the CDR3 is TGTGCCAGCTCACCGACTTCTTACGAGCAGTACGTC.